This T cell receptor beta chain was sequenced for a study of cytomegalovirus exposure and HLA in healthy donors. Findings and caveats of the study: In a later analysis, most CMV-associated TCR beta chains appeared HLA-restricted. Rare sequences made up most TCRs, while some public TCRs were found in many donors.

Both 60 Vbeta primers and 13 Jbeta primers went into the PCR. Assay used: immunoSEQ multiplex PCR; TCRdb lists only in-frame clones, some missing. The table records over 70,000 clones, just under 80% of them present only once. The germline V and J ends were trimmed by 4 bases and 1 base, with 13 bases remaining between them. This CDR3 is built from 15 residues. CDR1 and CDR2 from the germline V gene are MNHEY and SMNVEV (reference sequence). About this clone: Its antigen is unidentified.

This chain uses TRBV27 with TRBJ1-1; D possibly corresponds to TRBD1 (6 bases). Sequenced sample: PBMCs. The sequence was collected from a male donor in good health and CMV-seropositive. The CDR3, as DNA: TGTGCCAGCAGTTCGACAGGTTTGACGAACACTGAAGCTTTCTTT. This gives the protein CASSSTGLTNTEAFF.